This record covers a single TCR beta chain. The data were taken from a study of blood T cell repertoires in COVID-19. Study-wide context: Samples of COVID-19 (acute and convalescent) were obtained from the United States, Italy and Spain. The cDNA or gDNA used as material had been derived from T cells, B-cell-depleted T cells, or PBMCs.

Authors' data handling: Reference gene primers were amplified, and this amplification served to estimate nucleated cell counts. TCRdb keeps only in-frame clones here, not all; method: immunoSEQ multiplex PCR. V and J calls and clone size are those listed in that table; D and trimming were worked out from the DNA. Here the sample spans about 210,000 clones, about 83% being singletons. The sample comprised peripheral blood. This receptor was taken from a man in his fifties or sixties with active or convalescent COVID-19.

The CDR3 reads CASSQDGATDTQYF. For the CDR3, the DNA is TGTGCCAGCAGCCAAGATGGAGCTACAGATACGCAGTATTTT. The chain recombines TRBV3-1 (or the pseudogene TRBV3-2) with TRBJ2-3; the D is unclear. The CDR3 has 14 amino acids. CDR1 and CDR2 from the germline V gene are LGHDT and YNNKEL (reference sequence). V was clipped by 0 bases and J by 3 bases, with 7 bases between them.